Presented here are 18 T cell receptor beta chains from one specimen sequenced in a study of PD-1 blockade in classical Hodgkin lymphoma. TCRdb keeps only in-frame clones here, not all; method: immunoSEQ multiplex PCR. There are about 29,000 clones in the sample; less than 80% occur only once, and 35% to 45% lies in the top ten. Patients all relapsed after autologous stem cell transplantation, and there was variation in brentuximab vedotin exposure. The specimen was peripheral blood mononuclear cells (PBMCs), collected before the second cycle of nivolumab. These receptors were collected from a human donor with classical Hodgkin lymphoma.

This chain links TRBV7-2 with TRBJ2-3, with D possibly being TRBD2 (6 bases). The ends were cut back, 5 bases at V and 3 bases at J, with 12 bases in the middle. CDR1 and CDR2 from the germline V gene are SGHTA and FQGNSA. The CDR3 extends over 14 amino acids. Written as DNA, the CDR3 is TGTGCCAGCAGCCCGCCCGGGGGAACAGATACGCAGTATTTT. Translation gives CASSPPGGTDTQYF.

This chain connects TRBV29-1 to TRBJ2-3; 9 positions agree with TRBD2. The junction had 0 bases not matched to a gene; V was cut back by 3 bases and J by 2 bases. The germline V gene has CDR1 SQVTM and CDR2 ANQGSEA. This CDR3 is 13 amino acids long. The CDR3 sequence is CSVEGLATDTQYF. The CDR3 region has the DNA TGCAGCGTTGAGGGACTAGCCACAGATACGCAGTATTTT.

A word on this clone: At the DNA level, this CDR3 is encoded by other sequences in the same sample as well. J is TRBJ2-7 and V is TRBV6-5; D is unclear. V was pared by 0 bases and J by 3 bases, with 9 bases between. The CDR3 runs to 14 residues. In germline, CDR1 is MNHEY, CDR2 SVGAGI. This CDR3 reads CASSYSTGNYEQYF. The CDR3 nucleotides are TGTGCCAGCAGTTACTCGACTGGGAACTACGAGCAGTACTTC.

The J gene is TRBJ2-5, the V gene TRBV18; D is ambiguous. Trimming took 2 bases from V and 5 from J, leaving 15 bases between them. The germline V gene encodes CDR1 KGHSH and CDR2 LQKENI. The CDR3 sequence is 15 residues long. This CDR3 reads CASSPGDLLGETQYF. CDR3 DNA: TGTGCCAGCTCACCAGGCGACTTACTGGGGGAGACCCAGTACTTC. Full variable domain (rest looked up from reference TRBV18 and TRBJ2-5): NAGVMQNPRHLVRRRGQEARLRCSPMKGHSHVYWYRQLPEEGLKFMVYLQKENIIDESGMPKERFSAEFPKEGPSILRIQQVVRGDSAAYFCASSPGDLLGETQYFGPGTRLLVL.

This chain connects TRBV7-2 to TRBJ1-4; tentative D call: TRBD1 (6 bases). CDR3 length: 15 amino acids. V shed 5 bases and J shed 5 bases, with 15 bases lying between them. Germline V gives CDR1 SGHTA, CDR2 FQGNSA. The CDR3 sequence: CASSPNGGPNEKLFF. CDR3 nucleotides: TGTGCCAGCAGCCCCAATGGGGGGCCCAATGAAAAACTGTTTTTT.

V is TRBV19 and J is TRBJ1-2, with D hard to call. This CDR3 has 15 residues. Germline V gene lookup returns CDR1 LNHDA and CDR2 SQIVND (reference sequence). V lost 6 bases, J lost 3 bases, and 17 bases lay in between. CDR3 in DNA: TGTGCCAGTAGGCCCGGGCCCCAAACTTACTATGGCTACACCTTC. Translation: CASRPGPQTYYGYTF.

This clone was picked up one time. V and J are TRBV9 and TRBJ2-7, with D uncertain. Germline V lookup: CDR1 SGDLS, CDR2 YYNGEE. The V end lost 0 bases, the J end lost 1 base, and 8 bases lay between the germline ends. There are 14 residues in the CDR3. The CDR3 DNA is TGTGCCAGCAGCGTAGATGGGATTTCCTACGAGCAGTACTTC. Translating gives CASSVDGISYEQYF.

A few counts support this clone. The chain combines TRBV9 with TRBJ1-1, with D perhaps matching TRBD1 (6 bases). Germline values: CDR1 SGDLS, CDR2 YYNGEE. The CDR3 is 16 residues long. V lost 3 bases to trimming and J lost 5 bases, with 20 bases between them. CDR3 protein: CASSEGTGGGGTEAFF. DNA for the CDR3: TGTGCCAGCAGCGAGGGCACCGGGGGCGGAGGGACTGAAGCTTTCTTT.

This chain uses TRBV19 with TRBJ2-6; D call uncertain. The CDR3 is made up of 16 amino acids. The germline V gene encodes CDR1 LNHDA and CDR2 SQIVND (reference sequence). With 5 bases removed from V and 0 bases from J, the gap between germline ends came to 11 bases. CDR3 sequence reads: CASSRRFYSGANVLTF. CDR3 nucleotide sequence: TGTGCCAGTAGTCGCAGGTTCTACTCTGGGGCCAACGTCCTGACTTTC.

As concerns this clone: Different DNA sequences within this sample yield the same CDR3. V gene TRBV18 combines with J gene TRBJ1-1, with D possibly being TRBD1 (5 bases). The CDR3 contains 13 residues. V was shortened by 3 bases and J by 1 base, with 6 bases between the two germline ends. Per germline, CDR1 KGHSH and CDR2 LQKENI. The CDR3 here is CASSPGQNTEAFF. For the CDR3, the DNA is TGTGCCAGCTCACCGGGGCAGAACACTGAAGCTTTCTTT. The full variable domain, rest sourced from reference TRBV18 and TRBJ1-1, is NAGVMQNPRHLVRRRGQEARLRCSPMKGHSHVYWYRQLPEEGLKFMVYLQKENIIDESGMPKERFSAEFPKEGPSILRIQQVVRGDSAAYFCASSPGQNTEAFFGQGTRLTVV.

This sequence joins TRBV14 and TRBJ1-1; a possible D gene is TRBD1 (5 bases). CDR3 size: 13 residues. Germline V gives CDR1 SGHDN, CDR2 FVKESK. The ends were cut back, 4 bases at V and 5 bases at J, with 11 bases in the middle. The CDR3 region is CASSRAGGTEAFF. As DNA, the CDR3 is TGTGCCAGCAGCCGTGCTGGGGGGACTGAAGCTTTCTTT.

Concerning this clone: The sample holds other DNA sequences that translate to the same CDR3. The chain has TRBV28 and TRBJ1-2; D ambiguous. Germline values: CDR1 MDHEN, CDR2 SYDVKM. Deletions cut 10 bases from V and 4 bases from J, with 13 bases between. The CDR3 has 12 residues. This CDR3 reads CAIKGVSYGYTF. The CDR3 coding sequence is TGTGCCATTAAGGGAGTGAGCTATGGCTACACCTTC.

This chain joins TRBV9 and TRBJ1-1; no reliable D call. The CDR3 loop spans 14 amino acids. The V gene lost 1 base and the J gene lost 1 base, with 8 bases spanning the gap. CDR1 is SGDLS and CDR2 is YYNGEE in the germline V gene. The CDR3 sequence is CASSVRHSNTEAFF. CDR3 bases: TGTGCCAGCAGCGTAAGACATTCGAACACTGAAGCTTTCTTT.

The chain links TRBV6-9 to TRBJ2-2; no firm D call. This CDR3 spans 11 amino acids. Looked up from germline, CDR1 is MNHGY and CDR2 is SVAAGI. Trimming pared 9 bases from V and 6 bases from J, leaving 8 bases between. This chain's CDR3 is CARCPAGELFF. CDR3 in DNA: TGTGCCAGGTGCCCGGCCGGGGAGCTGTTTTTT.

J is TRBJ1-1 and V is TRBV5-1; 10 bases agree with TRBD1. Germline lookup yields CDR1 SGHRS and CDR2 YFSETQ. Losses at the gene ends were 4 bases for V and 0 bases for J; bases not matched to a gene: 9. The length of the CDR3 is 17 residues. The CDR3, as DNA: TGCGCCAGCAGCCGCGTTGGGACAGGGGCATTGAACACTGAAGCTTTCTTT. This gives the protein CASSRVGTGALNTEAFF.

This chain uses TRBV10-2 with TRBJ2-4; D is perhaps TRBD2 (5 bases). The V end lost 10 bases, the J end lost 8 bases, and 15 bases lay between the germline ends. The CDR3 runs 12 residues. CDR1 is WSHSY, CDR2 SAAADI, per germline. CDR3 in DNA: TGCGCCACTACCGCCGAGGGTTACATTCAGTACTTC. This translates into CATTAEGYIQYF.

V gene TRBV4-2 combines with J gene TRBJ2-3; 8 nucleotides line up with TRBD2. The CDR3 covers 15 residues. V lost 5 bases, J lost 2 bases, and 6 bases stayed unmatched. CDR1 LGHNA and CDR2 YNFKEQ come from the germline V gene. As DNA, the CDR3 is TGTGCCAGCAGCTTTATCGGGGGGGACACAGATACGCAGTATTTT. Its protein is CASSFIGGDTDTQYF.

This chain joins TRBV5-1 and TRBJ2-7; D is perhaps TRBD1 or TRBD2 (5 bases each). Trimming pared 4 bases from V and 7 bases from J, leaving 21 bases between. Germline V gives CDR1 SGHRS, CDR2 YFSETQ. The CDR3 spans 15 residues. The CDR3 spells CASSPSGRSSGEQYF. The CDR3 bases are TGCGCCAGCAGCCCTTCGGGACGCTCCTCGGGGGAGCAGTACTTC.